These 32 T cell receptor beta chains share one sample of origin, sequenced in a study of T cells in Graves' hyperthyroidism and ophthalmopathy. Amplified regions were TCR beta CDR3 sequences from RNA transcripts. HTBI primers were used for first-round RT-PCR of the TCR CDR3. Using its own MiXCR run on the multiplex PCR reads, TCRdb lists one record per CDR3 protein. The table records 360,000 or so distinct CDR3 sequences, about 16% of them present only once. Sequencing input: blood. The source of these receptors is an older woman with Graves' ophthalmopathy.

This clonotype was seen repeatedly, ten times or more. The V and J genes are TRBV11-2 and TRBJ2-1; 14 bases align to TRBD2. CDR3 size: 18 residues. V lost 5 bases to trimming and J lost 8 bases; unmatched junction nucleotides: 14. Germline CDR1 is SGHAT and CDR2 is FQNNGV. Here the CDR3 DNA reads TGTGCCAGCAGCCGAGAGCGCGGACTAGCGGGAGGTAGCGATGAGCAGTTCTTC. Translated: CASSRERGLAGGSDEQFF.

Comment on this clonotype: Its ends do not fully match the called genes, so a read error is possible. The rearrangement joins TRBV29-1 to TRBJ2-3; D not certain. The CDR3 totals 15 residues. Looked up from germline, CDR1 is SQVTM and CDR2 is ANQGSEA. DNA for the CDR3: TGCGGCGTTGTTAGCAGCGCCACTAGCACAGATACGCAGTATTTT. Its translation: CGVVSSATSTDTQYF.

There are many counts of this clonotype. The rearrangement joins TRBV24-1 to TRBJ2-2; D gene uncertain. Germline loops: CDR1 KGHDR, CDR2 SFDVKD. The CDR3 loop spans 16 amino acids. Trimming cost V 3 bases and J 3 bases, with 13 bases left between them. CDR3 in amino acids: CATSDPVGPYTGELFF. The CDR3 DNA reads as TGTGCCACCAGTGATCCCGTCGGACCATACACCGGGGAGCTGTTTTTT.

This clonotype was recorded many times. This sequence joins TRBV18 and TRBJ1-1, with 8 bases matching TRBD1. The CDR3 spans 15 residues. V lost 3 bases to trimming and J lost 5 bases; unmatched junction nucleotides: 8. From germline, CDR1 is KGHSH and CDR2 LQKENI. The CDR3 protein is CASSPPTGEGTEAFF. The DNA for the CDR3 is TGTGCCAGCTCACCGCCGACAGGGGAAGGAACTGAAGCTTTCTTT.

This clonotype was recorded at least ten times. This sequence joins TRBV14 and TRBJ2-2; 8 bases fit TRBD2. The CDR3 consists of 16 residues. V was clipped by 2 bases and J by 3 bases; unmatched bases: 5. Per the germline V gene, CDR1 is SGHDN and CDR2 is FVKESK. DNA for the CDR3: TGTGCCAGCAGCCAATATAGCGGGACCTACACCGGGGAGCTGTTTTTT. This gives the protein CASSQYSGTYTGELFF.

This clonotype was seen many times. V usage is TRBV27 and J usage is TRBJ2-1, with D possibly matching TRBD1 (6 bases). Trimming removed 6 bases from V and 5 bases from J, with 20 bases in between. The CDR3 runs to 16 residues. CDR1 MNHEY and CDR2 SMNVEV come from the germline V gene (reference sequence). This CDR3 reads CASSPTGFWGDNEQFF. The CDR3 bases are TGTGCCAGCAGCCCCACAGGGTTCTGGGGCGACAATGAGCAGTTCTTC.

This clonotype was seen ten or more times. The chain couples TRBV10-1 to TRBJ2-1; D is unresolved. The CDR3 runs to 14 residues. V lost 8 bases and J 3 bases, leaving 14 bases between the germline ends. In germline, CDR1 is WNHNN, CDR2 SYGVQD (reference sequence). The CDR3, as DNA: TGCGCCAGCGGGAAAAATCCGGACTACAATGAGCAGTTCTTC. Its protein product is CASGKNPDYNEQFF.

In this sample, this clonotype turned up many times. The rearrangement uses TRBV12-3 or TRBV12-4 and TRBJ2-1, with 8 bases lining up with TRBD2. After removal of 5 bases from V and 8 bases from J, the junction contained 11 bases not matched to a gene. The CDR3 is 15 amino acids. CDR3 coding DNA: TGTGCCAGCAGTCCCGGTGGAGCGGGAGTGGATGAGCAGTTCTTC. It codes for CASSPGGAGVDEQFF.

This clonotype has a count of ten or more. The J gene is TRBJ2-5, the V gene TRBV27; D assignment may be TRBD1 or TRBD2 (5 bases each). In germline, CDR1 is MNHEY, CDR2 SMNVEV (reference sequence). Trimming shortened V by 3 bases and J by 4 bases, and 12 bases separated the two germline ends. The CDR3 is 14 residues long. CDR3 in amino acids: CASSFGGSRETQYF. The CDR3, as DNA: TGTGCCAGCAGTTTTGGGGGATCGCGAGAGACCCAGTACTTC.

This clonotype was seen only a few times. The rearrangement uses TRBV24-1 and TRBJ2-1; possible D gene TRBD2, 7 bases. This CDR3 comprises 13 residues. The ends were cut back, 8 bases at V and 3 bases at J, with 10 bases in the middle. The germline V gene encodes CDR1 KGHDR and CDR2 SFDVKD. CDR3 sequence reads: CATTGDYYNEQFF. The CDR3 nucleotides read TGTGCCACCACAGGGGACTACTACAATGAGCAGTTCTTC.

This clonotype was recorded at least ten times. The chain recombines TRBV20-1 with TRBJ2-7, with 7 positions matching TRBD2. After removal of 7 bases from V and 3 bases from J, the junction contained 6 bases not matched to a gene. This CDR3 region has 12 residues. Germline assignment: CDR1 DFQATT and CDR2 SNEGSKA (reference sequence). For the CDR3, the DNA is TGCAGTGTGGCGGCTAGCGGCTACGAGCAGTACTTC. Amino acids: CSVAASGYEQYF.

This clonotype came up many times. J is TRBJ1-5 and V is TRBV28, with 8 nucleotides matching TRBD1. This CDR3 has 17 amino acids. CDR1 and CDR2 (germline): MDHEN, SYDVKM. V lost 5 bases and J lost 2; bases outside the gene matches: 11. This CDR3 is CASSTIQGARGNQPQHF. CDR3 nucleotide sequence: TGTGCCAGCAGTACGATCCAGGGGGCGCGGGGCAATCAGCCCCAGCATTTT.

This clonotype was detected ten times or more. The chain combines TRBV19 with TRBJ2-7; D may correspond to TRBD1 or TRBD2 (5 bases each). CDR3 length equals 15 residues. V dropped 6 bases and J dropped 3 bases, with 18 bases sitting between them. Germline values: CDR1 LNHDA, CDR2 SQIVND (reference sequence). Written as DNA, the CDR3 is TGTGCCAGTAGCAGAGGGGTCGGGACGGACTACGAGCAGTACTTC. Amino acid sequence: CASSRGVGTDYEQYF.

This clonotype was recorded many times. The chain uses TRBV29-1 and TRBJ1-1; D call uncertain. The V end lost 7 bases, the J end lost 0 bases, and 9 bases lay between the germline ends. CDR3 length equals 12 residues. Germline V lookup: CDR1 SQVTM, CDR2 ANQGSEA. Here the CDR3 reads CSGEKMNTEAFF. In DNA form, the CDR3 reads TGCAGCGGGGAAAAGATGAACACTGAAGCTTTCTTT.

This clonotype was found a few times. The chain uses TRBV24-1 and TRBJ2-2, with TRBD2 matching over 10 bases. J gave up 4 bases and V 3 bases, and 4 bases lay outside the gene matches. The germline gives CDR1 KGHDR, CDR2 SFDVKD. CDR3 length: 16 residues. The CDR3 region is CATSDLGLAATGELFF. In DNA, the CDR3 is TGTGCCACCAGTGATCTAGGACTAGCGGCCACCGGGGAGCTGTTTTTT.

The chain carries TRBV6-1 and TRBJ1-6, with a possible D match to TRBD1 (5 bases). The CDR3 contains 15 residues. In germline, CDR1 is MNHNS, CDR2 SASEGT. The V and J ends lost 7 bases and 7 bases respectively, with 17 bases between them. The CDR3: CASTRDGSRNSPLHF. CDR3 coding DNA: TGTGCCAGCACCCGGGACGGGTCTCGGAATTCACCCCTCCACTTT.

The chain uses TRBV30 and TRBJ2-7, with TRBD1 as a possible D gene (6 bases). The germline V gene has CDR1 GTSNPN and CDR2 SVGIG (reference sequence). The CDR3 totals 14 residues. The germline V and J ends were trimmed by 1 base and 0 bases, with 10 bases remaining between them. The CDR3 DNA follows: TGTGCCTGGAGTGGGGGACAAAGCTCCTACGAGCAGTACTTC. It translates to CAWSGGQSSYEQYF.

The chain joins TRBV3-1 to TRBJ2-2, with D tentatively TRBD2 (5 bases). CDR3 length: 15 amino acids. V lost 8 bases and J lost 2, with 15 bases in between. CDR1 is LGHDT and CDR2 is YNNKEL in the germline V gene (reference sequence). The CDR3 protein is CASRAGGINTGELFF. CDR3 in DNA: TGTGCCAGCCGGGCCGGAGGAATCAACACCGGGGAGCTGTTTTTT.

In this sample, this clonotype turned up many times. The V call is TRBV20-1, the J call TRBJ2-5; a weak D match, TRBD2 (5 bases). This CDR3 has 12 amino acids. Germline V CDR1 and CDR2: DFQATT, SNEGSKA (reference sequence). Deletions cut 1 base from V and 3 bases from J, with 6 bases between. DNA of the CDR3: TGCAGTGCTAGAGGGCGGGAAGAGACCCAGTACTTC. Translation gives CSARGREETQYF.

This clonotype occurred once. CDR3 nucleotide sequence: TGTGCCAGCAGTGGCCGGGACAGGGCTCAGCCCCAGCATTTT. It is translated as CASSGRDRAQPQHF. The gene calls are TRBV7-8 and TRBJ1-5, with 9 bases fitting TRBD1. The CDR3 extends over 14 amino acids. Germline CDR1 is SGHVS and CDR2 is FQNEAQ. Losses at the gene ends were 6 bases for V and 6 bases for J; bases not matched to a gene: 6.

As regards this clonotype: The junction departs from the called germline gene at one end, perhaps through a read error. V is TRBV7-6 and J is TRBJ2-7; 11 bases are a match to TRBD2. CDR3 length: 16 amino acids. Germline V CDR1 and CDR2: SGHVS, FNYEAQ. The CDR3 bases are TGTGCCAGCAGCCAAGGGACTAGCGGTTCCTCCTACGAGCAGCACTTC. It yields the protein CASSQGTSGSSYEQHF.

The CDR3 region has the DNA TGCAGCGCTGGTCTGGACACTTCCGGGGAGACCCAGTACTTC. It codes for CSAGLDTSGETQYF. The chain has TRBV29-1 and TRBJ2-5; possibly TRBD1 for D (5 bases). V lost 7 bases, J lost 5 bases, and 20 bases lay in between. This CDR3 comprises 14 residues. Germline-derived CDR1 and CDR2 are SQVTM and ANQGSEA.

Many counts were recorded for this clonotype. This rearrangement joins TRBV2 to TRBJ1-1, with unresolved D. This CDR3 spans 13 amino acids. The V and J ends lost 3 bases and 3 bases respectively, with 8 bases between them. Germline CDR1 and CDR2: SNHLY and FYNNEI. Here the CDR3 reads CASSDQVDTEAFF. CDR3 sequence (DNA): TGTGCCAGCAGTGATCAGGTGGACACTGAAGCTTTCTTT.

This clonotype has a count of ten or more. The genes are TRBV28 and TRBJ1-2, with no clear D. Germline V gives CDR1 MDHEN, CDR2 SYDVKM. The CDR3 is 13 residues long. Trimming stripped 7 bases from V and 0 bases from J, with 9 bases between. CDR3 sequence (DNA): TGTGCCAGCATGGCCATAGCTAACTATGGCTACACCTTC. Amino acid sequence: CASMAIANYGYTF.

The rearrangement links TRBV7-3 to TRBJ2-3; TRBD1 is a possible D gene (6 bases). CDR3 length equals 15 residues. The germline V and J ends were trimmed by 0 bases and 5 bases, with 12 bases remaining between them. CDR1 is SGHTA, CDR2 FQGTGA, per germline. Written as DNA, the CDR3 is TGTGCCAGCAGCTTAACGTTAATAGGGGGAGATACGCAGTATTTT. Its translation: CASSLTLIGGDTQYF.

J is TRBJ2-7 and V is TRBV7-6; 12 bases fit TRBD1. Losses at the gene ends were 8 bases for V and 2 bases for J; bases not matched to a gene: 4. The CDR3 has 14 amino acids. The germline CDR1 and CDR2 sequences are SGHVS and FNYEAQ. In DNA form, the CDR3 reads TGTGCCAGCGGCCGGGACAGGGGGCCCTACGAGCAGTACTTC. As protein: CASGRDRGPYEQYF. The entire variable domain, with the rest obtained from reference TRBV7-6 and TRBJ2-7, is as follows: GAGVSQSPRYKVTKRGQDVALRCDPISGHVSLYWYRQALGQGPEFLTYFNYEAQQDKSGLPNDRFSAERPEGSISTLTIQRTEQRDSAMYRCASGRDRGPYEQYFGPGTRLTVT.

In its sample, this clonotype was seen many times. This chain links TRBV29-1 with TRBJ2-1; TRBD2 agrees at 13 bases. The junction had 4 bases not matched to a gene; V was cut back by 7 bases and J by 1 base. The CDR3 runs to 15 residues. Germline assignment: CDR1 SQVTM and CDR2 ANQGSEA. The CDR3 spells CSATSGRGSYNEQFF. The CDR3, as DNA: TGCAGCGCTACTAGCGGGAGGGGGTCCTACAATGAGCAGTTCTTC.

This clonotype appeared many times. The chain is built from TRBV28 and TRBJ2-7; D ambiguous. This CDR3 is built from 14 residues. Germline assignment: CDR1 MDHEN and CDR2 SYDVKM. V dropped 5 bases and J dropped 4 bases, with 15 bases sitting between them. The CDR3 reads CASSPGFPGYEQYF. CDR3 DNA: TGTGCCAGCAGTCCCGGGTTCCCAGGTTACGAGCAGTACTTC.

On this clonotype itself: A read error may be the cause here, since a much bigger clone is one base away. The chain couples TRBV3-1 to TRBJ2-2; the D gene is possibly TRBD2 (6 bases). The V gene lost 5 bases and the J gene lost 5 bases, with 18 bases spanning the gap. The CDR3 extends over 16 amino acids. Per the germline V gene, CDR1 is LGHDT and CDR2 is YNNKEL (reference sequence). Here the CDR3 DNA reads TGTGCCAGCAGCAATCGATCGGGAGTTGGGACCGGGGAGCTGTTTTTT. Amino acid sequence: CASSNRSGVGTGELFF.

This clonotype was picked up many times. CDR3 residues: CASSGLGGGEEGEQYF. The CDR3 DNA reads TGTGCCAGCAGCGGACTCGGGGGGGGAGAGGAGGGCGAGCAGTACTTC. The chain joins TRBV9 to TRBJ2-7; 8 positions agree with TRBD2. Germline trimming cut 3 bases from V and 6 bases from J; bases unmatched to any gene: 14. The CDR3 extends over 16 amino acids. CDR1 and CDR2 (germline): SGDLS, YYNGEE.

The rearrangement joins TRBV30 to TRBJ2-6; TRBD2 might be the D (7 bases). Germline CDR1 is GTSNPN and CDR2 is SVGIG (reference sequence). V was cut by 2 bases and J by 2 bases, with 19 bases left in between. There are 18 residues in the CDR3. For the CDR3, the DNA is TGTGCCTGGAGTCCCCGGGGTAGGGGGGGACCTGGGGCCAACGTCCTGACTTTC. Encoded protein: CAWSPRGRGGPGANVLTF.

This clonotype was seen many times. The chain employs TRBV3-1 and TRBJ2-1, with D perhaps matching TRBD2 (6 bases). Per germline, CDR1 LGHDT and CDR2 YNNKEL (reference sequence). With 7 bases removed from V and 8 bases from J, the gap between germline ends came to 18 bases. The CDR3 has 14 amino acids. The CDR3 DNA reads as TGTGCCAGCAAAAGAGAATGGGGAGGAGATGAGCAGTTCTTC. It is translated as CASKREWGGDEQFF.